The rows below give T cell receptor beta chains drawn from one sample of a study of Ad26.COV2.S vaccination and SARS-CoV-2 variants. The repertoire was sequenced with immunoSEQ multiplex PCR; TCRdb's copy has only in-frame clones and lacks some. The sample shows a few hundred thousand clones, 90% of them seen only once. This specimen was peripheral blood, taken in a trial of Ad26.COV2.S vaccine versus placebo. All receptors come from a person aged 18-65 years who received the Ad26.COV2.S COVID-19 vaccine or a placebo. The CDR3 runs from the conserved cysteine through the conserved F or W. D genes are given only for firm matches. The size of a clone is reported for some rows only, either as once, few or many, or as a class for expanded clones.

NA,TRBD1,TRBV29-1,TRBJ2-7,CSVTGTGYNEQYF,TGCAGCGTCACCGGGACAGGGTACAATGAGCAGTACTTC
NA,NA,TRBV12-3/TRBV12-4,TRBJ1-1,CASSLGHTEAFF,TGTGCCAGCAGTTTAGGGCACACTGAAGCTTTCTTT
NA,TRBD2,TRBV11-2,TRBJ2-7,CASSSLGLAGNEQYF,TGTGCCAGCAGCTCCCTGGGACTAGCGGGTAATGAGCAGTACTTC
NA,NA,TRBV25-1,TRBJ1-4,CASSPLGTGGNEKLFF,TGTGCCAGCAGTCCCCTTGGTACGGGGGGCAATGAAAAACTGTTTTTT
NA,TRBD2,TRBV9,TRBJ2-1,CASSVGTSGSLDEQFF,TGTGCCAGCAGCGTAGGGACTAGCGGGAGTTTGGATGAGCAGTTCTTC
NA,TRBD2,TRBV6-4,TRBJ2-1,CASSDSGLARYNEQFF,TGTGCCAGCAGTGACTCGGGACTAGCGAGATACAATGAGCAGTTCTTC
NA,NA,TRBV27,TRBJ2-7,CASSLGGQGLIHEQYF,TGTGCCAGCAGTTTGGGGGGTCAGGGGCTAATCCACGAGCAGTACTTC
NA,TRBD1,TRBV7-2,TRBJ1-4,CASSLGQGTEKLFF,TGTGCCAGCAGTCTAGGACAGGGGACTGAAAAACTGTTTTTT
NA,NA,TRBV29-1,TRBJ2-1,CSVPLRQVSYNEQFF,TGCAGCGTTCCCCTAAGACAGGTTAGCTACAATGAGCAGTTCTTC
NA,NA,TRBV6-2/TRBV6-3,TRBJ2-5,CASSLRETQYF,TGTGCCAGCAGCCTACGGGAGACCCAGTACTTC
NA,NA,TRBV19,TRBJ2-3,CASRKLGGGSTDTQYF,TGTGCCAGTAGGAAACTAGGGGGAGGAAGCACAGATACGCAGTATTTT
NA,NA,TRBV19,TRBJ2-1,CASSNIAEWDLYNEQFF,TGTGCCAGTAGTAATATAGCGGAATGGGACCTCTACAATGAGCAGTTCTTC
NA,NA,TRBV12-5,TRBJ1-1,CASGQDTARAFF,TGTGCTAGTGGCCAAGACACTGCGCGGGCTTTCTTT
NA,TRBD2,TRBV28,TRBJ2-7,CASSTSGSGYEQYF,TGTGCCAGCAGTACTAGCGGGAGTGGTTACGAGCAGTACTTC
NA,NA,TRBV24-1,TRBJ2-7,CATSNPVYEQYF,TGTGCCACCAGTAACCCCGTTTACGAGCAGTACTTC
NA,TRBD2,TRBV13,TRBJ2-7,CASSLAPLQLPGLAGVEQYF,TGTGCCAGCAGCTTAGCACCCCTCCAGCTTCCGGGACTAGCGGGAGTCGAGCAGTACTTC
NA,NA,TRBV18,TRBJ2-3,CASSPDGGSTQYF,TGTGCCAGCTCACCAGATGGGGGCTCTACGCAGTATTTT
NA,NA,TRBV12-3/TRBV12-4,TRBJ2-7,CASSQDSNYEQYF,TGTGCCAGCAGCCAGGACAGTAACTACGAGCAGTACTTC
once,NA,TRBV20-1,TRBJ2-5,CSDGQETQYF,TGCAGTGATGGGCAAGAGACCCAGTACTTC
NA,TRBD2,TRBV10-3,TRBJ2-2,CAISDWGEGNTGELFF,TGTGCCATCAGTGACTGGGGGGAGGGGAACACCGGGGAGCTGTTTTTT
NA,TRBD1,TRBV16,TRBJ2-2,CASSQSRTGNTGELFF,TGTGCCAGCAGCCAATCGCGGACAGGGAACACCGGGGAGCTGTTTTTT
NA,TRBD1,TRBV27,TRBJ2-7,CASSLKGGSGGIYEQYF,TGTGCCAGCAGTTTAAAGGGGGGTTCAGGGGGCATATACGAGCAGTACTTC
few,TRBD2,TRBV5-4,TRBJ2-7,CASIERSPGLEAVQYF,TGTGCCAGCATAGAACGATCACCGGGACTAGAGGCAGTGCAGTACTTC
NA,NA,TRBV27,TRBJ2-3,CASSLPTMDTQYF,TGTGCCAGCAGTCTCCCGACTATGGATACGCAGTATTTT
NA,TRBD2,TRBV5-1,TRBJ2-1,CASSSGLAGTSYNEQFF,TGCGCCAGCAGCTCAGGACTAGCGGGTACCTCCTACAATGAGCAGTTCTTC
NA,NA,TRBV7-9,TRBJ2-7,CASSPRVSYEQYF,TGTGCCAGCAGCCCCAGGGTCTCCTACGAGCAGTACTTC
NA,NA,TRBV10-2,TRBJ2-5,CASSESETRGTQYF,TGCGCCAGCAGTGAGTCAGAGACTAGAGGGACCCAGTACTTC
NA,TRBD2,TRBV30,TRBJ2-7,CAWSTLTSGTRNEQYF,TGTGCCTGGAGTACGCTCACTAGCGGGACCCGGAACGAGCAGTACTTC
NA,NA,TRBV28,TRBJ1-4,CASSLGGDEKLFF,TGTGCCAGCAGTTTAGGAGGGGACGAAAAACTGTTTTTT
NA,NA,TRBV28,TRBJ2-3,CASRQGLPDTQYF,TGTGCCAGCAGGCAGGGGTTGCCAGATACGCAGTATTTT
few,NA,TRBV6-2/TRBV6-3,TRBJ2-2,CASSYPTRDPGTNTGELFF,TGTGCCAGCAGTTATCCCACCAGAGATCCGGGCACGAACACCGGGGAGCTGTTTTTT
NA,TRBD1,TRBV7-8,TRBJ2-2,CASGETGILHTGELFF,TGTGCCAGCGGTGAGACAGGGATCCTTCACACCGGGGAGCTGTTTTTT
NA,TRBD2,TRBV2,TRBJ2-1,CASSEARELGLRSYNEQFF,TGTGCCAGCAGTGAAGCGCGGGAGCTGGGACTGCGCTCCTACAATGAGCAGTTCTTC
NA,NA,TRBV7-8,TRBJ2-7,CASSQGHRSYEQYF,TGTGCCAGCAGCCAGGGACATCGTAGCTACGAGCAGTACTTC
NA,NA,TRBV28,TRBJ2-2,CASSFGAEELFF,TGTGCCAGCAGTTTTGGAGCAGAGGAGCTGTTTTTT
NA,NA,TRBV12-3/TRBV12-4,TRBJ1-4,CASTHREGEKLFF,TGTGCCAGCACCCACAGGGAAGGTGAAAAACTGTTTTTT
few,NA,TRBV7-8,TRBJ2-5,CASSLAPLAGTQYF,TGTGCCAGCAGCTTAGCGCCTCTAGCCGGGACCCAGTACTTC
NA,NA,TRBV7-2,TRBJ2-2,CASSLGRGPGELFF,TGTGCCAGCAGCTTAGGGAGGGGACCCGGGGAGCTGTTTTTT
few,TRBD2,TRBV7-9,TRBJ2-7,CASSSGTSGSYEQYF,TGTGCCAGCAGCTCGGGGACTAGCGGATCCTACGAGCAGTACTTC
NA,TRBD1,TRBV28,TRBJ2-5,CASSFPAGGQETQYF,TGTGCCAGCAGTTTCCCGGCAGGGGGCCAAGAGACCCAGTACTTC
NA,TRBD2,TRBV7-8,TRBJ2-7,CASSHSTSGRSSYEQYF,TGTGCCAGCAGCCATTCTACTAGCGGGAGGTCTTCCTACGAGCAGTACTTC
NA,TRBD2,TRBV5-4,TRBJ2-1,CASSPGLAGYNEQFF,TGTGCCAGCAGCCCCGGACTAGCGGGCTACAATGAGCAGTTCTTC
NA,TRBD2,TRBV19,TRBJ2-2,CASRTGLAGDGELFF,TGTGCCAGTAGGACGGGACTAGCGGGGGACGGGGAGCTGTTTTTT
NA,TRBD2,TRBV28,TRBJ2-7,CASTETSGSYEQYF,TGTGCCAGCACCGAGACTAGCGGCTCCTACGAGCAGTACTTC
NA,NA,TRBV5-5,TRBJ2-7,CASSLDYPISYEQYF,TGTGCCAGCAGCTTGGACTACCCGATCTCCTACGAGCAGTACTTC
NA,NA,TRBV11-3,TRBJ2-2,CASSFSGSSAGELFF,TGTGCCAGCAGCTTTTCAGGCTCGTCGGCCGGGGAGCTGTTTTTT
once,NA,TRBV5-4,TRBJ2-2,CASSSNTGELFF,TGTGCCAGCAGCTCCAACACCGGGGAGCTGTTTTTT
NA,NA,TRBV7-2,TRBJ2-7,CASSLGSYYEQYF,TGTGCCAGCAGCTTGGGGTCTTACTACGAGCAGTACTTC
NA,NA,TRBV28,TRBJ1-1,CASALGSTAGKAFF,TGTGCCAGCGCCCTCGGTTCAACAGCGGGGAAAGCTTTCTTT
NA,TRBD2,TRBV2,TRBJ2-5,CASSVEAGQETQYF,TGTGCCAGCAGTGTTGAAGCGGGACAAGAGACCCAGTACTTC
NA,NA,TRBV28,TRBJ2-5,CASSLNQGRETQYF,TGTGCCAGCAGTTTAAATCAGGGTCGGGAGACCCAGTACTTC
NA,NA,TRBV7-5,TRBJ2-7,CARSLASSGPTYEQYF,TGTGCCAGAAGCTTAGCCTCGAGCGGGCCCACCTACGAGCAGTACTTC
NA,NA,TRBV21-1,TRBJ1-2,CASTVGVGTGSFRRPYGYTF,NA
NA,NA,TRBV3-1/TRBV3-2,TRBJ1-1,CASSQVARTAISRTEAFF,TGTGCCAGCAGCCAAGTCGCTAGAACAGCGATTAGTCGGACTGAAGCTTTCTTT
once,TRBD1,TRBV28,TRBJ2-6,CASSLPTGAGANVLTF,TGTGCCAGCAGTTTACCTACAGGGGCCGGGGCCAACGTCCTGACTTTC
NA,TRBD2,TRBV11-3,TRBJ2-1,CASSLRREGQDEQFF,TGTGCCAGCAGCTTAAGGCGGGAGGGCCAGGATGAGCAGTTCTTC
NA,NA,TRBV13,TRBJ2-4,CAGPLQGAKNIQYF,TGTGCCGGACCCCTACAAGGTGCCAAAAACATTCAGTACTTC
NA,NA,TRBV7-9,TRBJ1-5,CASSSVNSNQPQHF,TGTGCCAGCAGTTCTGTAAACAGCAATCAGCCCCAGCATTTT
NA,TRBD2,TRBV11-2,TRBJ2-1,CASSLTSGSTDEQFF,TGTGCCAGCAGCTTAACTAGCGGGAGCACCGATGAGCAGTTCTTC
NA,NA,TRBV9,TRBJ1-4,CASSAGGHTNEKLFF,TGTGCCAGCAGCGCCGGGGGACACACTAATGAAAAACTGTTTTTT